This T cell receptor (beta chain) appears in the sequencing data of a study of prognosis after radiotherapy for stage I lung cancer (dated by TCRdb to the early 2020s). With regard to the full study: Between early 2018 and January 2019, more than 15 stage I NSCLC patients were enrolled in Nanjing, China. Peripheral blood TCR beta repertoires were profiled in stage I NSCLC patients before and after stereotactic body radiotherapy, and the study then linked these repertoires to distant failure. Every patient was regarded as medically inoperable, because of comorbidities in about twelve cases and refusal of surgery in several cases. Enrolled patients comprised 14 to 15 with newly diagnosed primary stage I lung tumors and five with oligometastatic NSCLC after surgical resection of the primary tumor. SBRT was delivered in 3 to 5 fractions with a biologically effective dose of at least 100 Gy, and image-guided IMRT or VMAT was used for delivery. After SBRT, distant metastases developed in about 20% of the 19 patients at a median of 7 months, while the remaining 15 patients had no significant progression. No patient received concurrent therapy alongside SBRT. The study sequenced 38 blood samples from roughly 19 patients, one before and one after SBRT per patient. The cohort was made up of 10 to 15 men and more than five women, with a median age of nearly 75 years and an age range of roughly 50 to 95 years. Tumor histology was squamous cell carcinoma in several patients and adenocarcinoma in twelve.

A history of other malignancies or of prior chemotherapy or radiotherapy was absent in all patients, and node-negative disease was shown on CT and PET/CT in all patients. At each of two time points, approximately 5.9 milliliters of peripheral venous blood were collected into EDTA tubes. PBMCs were isolated by Ficoll-Paque Plus density-gradient centrifugation. Right after collection, samples were kept at -80 degrees C until analysis. For CDR1 and CDR2, the germline V gene lists SGHRS and YFSETQ. Trimming removed 2 bases from V and 3 bases from J; the gene matches leave 2 bases unexplained. From the cysteine up to the phenylalanine, the CDR3 has a length of 14 residues. Only the CDR3 part of the read is kept: 42 bases, read in frame from the first base. Two rounds of multiplex PCR were used to amplify the TCR beta CDR3 region from genomic DNA. In the first PCR round, primers specific to each TRBV and TRBJ gene were used, and the primer sequences were filed in Chinese patent CN105087789A. Universal primers were used in the second round of PCR. The Roche High Pure PCR Template Preparation Kit was used to extract genomic DNA from frozen PBMCs. Libraries were sequenced paired-end with 151 bp reads on an Illumina HiSeq 3000. As for the original processing: CutAdapt was used to remove raw reads lacking the multiplex PCR primer sequences. Using PEAR, the high-quality paired reads were merged into contigs. By alignment to reference sequences, MiXCR assigned TRB V, D and J gene segments to each contig. CDR3 sequences were clustered by base quality and sequence similarity to remove sequencing errors. Diversity was calculated as Shannon entropy divided by the natural log of the number of productive TCR sequences. To get clonality, Shannon entropy was divided by the natural log of the number of unique clonotypes, and that result was subtracted from one. The Youden index of ROC curves was used to select progression-free survival cut-offs for repertoire metrics, and analyses were performed in R 3.5.3. The public reads were reanalyzed by TCRdb: fastp trimming at Q25, MiXCR alignment, in-frame beta chains only. Rows with one shared CDR3 protein collapse into an entry with the most common genes and DNA. TCRdb's processing, not the authors' own work, is the source of the V and J calls. Recorded for this sample are approximately 22,000 distinct CDR3 sequences; about 40% of them occurred a single time. The top ten clonotypes cover 31% of the sample.

This clonotype qualifies as medium-sized (0.01 to 0.1%). Its cognate antigen has yet to be identified. No base quality values were provided; no much bigger clone lies one nucleotide off. General study outcomes and caveats: After SBRT, the count of unique TCR clones dropped from a median of roughly 9,700 beforehand to nearly 7,000 afterward (Wilcoxon paired P=0.011). Differences in TRBV and TRBJ usage frequencies by metastasis status were reportedly observed in two V genes at baseline and in roughly ten V and two J genes after SBRT. Post-SBRT Shannon entropy and its change from baseline were lower in patients who developed distant metastases; baseline Shannon entropy was not associated with metastases. The study was limited by the small cohort and short follow-up, and independent validation of the study findings is required. Tumor specificity of expanded TCR clones was not determined. All reported P values were unadjusted for multiple comparisons.

Sequencing was performed on PBMCs, taken before or after stereotactic body radiation therapy (not recorded which). The V and J genes are TRBV5-1 and TRBJ2-1, with 7 middle bases fitting TRBD1. This TCR was recovered from a donor at least 50 years old with non-small cell lung cancer. In nucleotides, the sequence is TGCGCCAGCAGCTTAGGGGACAGCTACAATGAGCAGTTCTTC. Its coded protein is CASSLGDSYNEQFF. Reference TRBV5-1 and TRBJ2-1 proteins supply the regions before and after the CDR3; the full variable domain is: KAGVTQTPRYLIKTRGQQVTLSCSPISGHRSVSWYQQTPGQGLQFLFEYFSETQRNKGNFPGRFSGRQFSNSRSEMNVSTLELGDSALYLCASSLGDSYNEQFFGPGTRLTVL.